One and the same sample provided the 32 T cell receptor beta chains below, sequenced in a study of blood T cell repertoires in COVID-19 (dated by TCRdb to the early 2020s). Libraries came from the immunoSEQ multiplex PCR assay. TCRdb mirrors the immuneACCESS table, restricted to in-frame sequences. Some clones are absent from its copies; in checked studies, under half trace to an unresolved V gene, and the reason for the others is unknown. The table for this sample lists 250,000 to 400,000 clones; about 85% of them were counted only once. The top ten clones comprise over 1.5% of the sample. Sequencing was carried out using PBMCs or T cells enriched from blood (not recorded which). The receptor source for this set is a woman under 40 who had been exposed to COVID-19.

CDR3 amino acids: CASSFRGMTKNIQYF. The CDR3 region has the DNA TGTGCCAGCAGCTTCAGGGGGATGACCAAAAACATTCAGTACTTC. The V and J genes are TRBV5-6 and TRBJ2-4; 7 nucleotides align to TRBD1. From germline, CDR1 is SGHDT and CDR2 YYEEEE. Trimming took 2 bases from V and 2 from J; bases not matched to a gene: 4. CDR3 size: 15 residues.

CDR3 nucleotides: TGCAGCGTGGGACAGATATATGACACTGAAGCTTTCTTT. Translated, it gives CSVGQIYDTEAFF. J is TRBJ1-1 and V is TRBV29-1, with 7 bases aligning to TRBD1. V was pared by 6 bases and J by 3 bases, with 7 bases of the junction left unmatched. Germline values: CDR1 SQVTM, CDR2 ANQGSEA. This CDR3 has 13 residues.

This clone was seen a few times. The V and J genes are TRBV5-4 and TRBJ2-1; D gene ambiguous. Germline V lookup: CDR1 SGHNT, CDR2 YYREEE (reference sequence). Trimming shortened V by 0 bases and J by 6 bases, and 4 bases separated the two germline ends. This CDR3 is 12 amino acids long. Here the CDR3 DNA reads TGTGCCAGCAGCTTGGGAGGCAATGAGCAGTTCTTC. It specifies CASSLGGNEQFF.

The chain combines TRBV6-5 with TRBJ1-2; D perhaps matches TRBD1 (5 bases). The V end was cut by 0 bases, the J end by 4 bases, with 12 bases between. Germline CDR1 reads MNHEY; CDR2 reads SVGAGI. CDR3 length: 15 residues. As DNA, the CDR3 is TGTGCCAGCAGTTACTCGGGGGACTTCGGCTATGGCTACACCTTC. Protein sequence: CASSYSGDFGYGYTF.

The chain carries TRBV13 and TRBJ2-7; no clear D gene. V lost 1 base and J 6 bases, leaving 10 bases between the germline ends. The CDR3 loop spans 13 amino acids. CDR1 PRHDT and CDR2 FYEKMQ come from the germline V gene (reference sequence). The CDR3 is CASSLVVVGEQYF. CDR3 sequence (DNA): TGTGCCAGCAGCTTAGTTGTCGTCGGCGAGCAGTACTTC.

This clone has more than one count but fewer than ten. This chain connects TRBV11-2 to TRBJ1-1, with 8 bases lining up with TRBD1. The CDR3 sequence is 15 residues long. The V and J ends lost 4 bases and 1 base, in that order; junction bases with no gene match: 5. Germline V CDR1 and CDR2: SGHAT, FQNNGV. CDR3 nucleotides: TGTGCCAGCAGCTCGATCAGGGGGCCGAACACTGAAGCTTTCTTT. Translating gives CASSSIRGPNTEAFF.

The J gene is TRBJ1-4, the V gene TRBV5-6, with TRBD1 as a possible D gene (5 bases). With 4 bases removed from V and 7 bases from J, the gap between germline ends came to 11 bases. Germline values: CDR1 SGHDT, CDR2 YYEEEE. The CDR3 consists of 13 residues. In DNA form, the CDR3 reads TGTGCCAGCAGCCCAGGGATGTTTGAAAAACTGTTTTTT. Translation: CASSPGMFEKLFF.

V is TRBV7-8 and J is TRBJ1-5; D uncertain. Trimming removed 2 bases from V and 8 bases from J, with 10 bases in between. Germline CDR1 reads SGHVS; CDR2 reads FQNEAQ. There are 13 residues in the CDR3. The CDR3 nucleotides read TGTGCCAGCAGCTTAAGGGAGGCAGAGCCCCAGCATTTT. Translation: CASSLREAEPQHF.

This chain links TRBV27 with TRBJ1-2, with D possibly being TRBD1 (6 bases). Germline V gene lookup returns CDR1 MNHEY and CDR2 SMNVEV (reference sequence). Trimming shortened V by 6 bases and J by 0 bases, and 17 bases separated the two germline ends. This CDR3 comprises 16 residues. This chain's CDR3 is CASRKAGGAANYGYTF. CDR3 DNA sequence: TGTGCCAGCAGGAAAGCCGGGGGGGCGGCTAACTATGGCTACACCTTC.

J is TRBJ2-2 and V is TRBV10-2; no clear D. This CDR3 is 11 amino acids long. Per germline, CDR1 WSHSY and CDR2 SAAADI. With 6 bases removed from V and 4 bases from J, the gap between germline ends came to 3 bases. CDR3 residues: CASRSTGELFF. As DNA, the CDR3 is TGCGCCAGCAGGAGCACCGGGGAGCTGTTTTTT.

This clone has just one count. As DNA, the CDR3 is TGTGCCAGCAGCTCCCCATTAAAGACTAGCGGATCAGATACGCAGTATTTT. Protein: CASSSPLKTSGSDTQYF. The chain employs TRBV7-8 and TRBJ2-3; 9 bases agree with TRBD2. The CDR3 length is 17 residues. Germline V lookup: CDR1 SGHVS, CDR2 FQNEAQ. J lost 4 bases, V lost 4 bases, and 12 bases had no gene match. The full variable domain, rest sourced from reference TRBV7-8 and TRBJ2-3, is GAGVSQSPRYKVAKRGQDVALRCDPISGHVSLFWYQQALGQGPEFLTYFQNEAQLDKSGLPSDRFFAERPEGSVSTLKIQRTQQEDSAVYLCASSSPLKTSGSDTQYFGPGTRLTVL.

The chain carries TRBV19 and TRBJ2-2; 8 bases are a match to TRBD2. Germline CDR1 reads LNHDA; CDR2 reads SQIVND (reference sequence). The CDR3 sequence is 15 residues long. The V gene end was trimmed by 5 bases and the J gene end by 6 bases; junction bases not matched to a gene: 8. DNA for the CDR3: TGTGCCAGTAGTCCCGGGACTAGTAGGGCCGGGGAGCTGTTTTTT. This codes for CASSPGTSRAGELFF.

This sequence joins TRBV7-3 and TRBJ2-7; a weak D match, TRBD2 (5 bases). V lost 0 bases and J lost 3, with 9 bases in between. The CDR3 is made up of 14 amino acids. Per germline, CDR1 SGHTA and CDR2 FQGTGA. Here the CDR3 reads CASSLTGVNYEQYF. Here the CDR3 DNA reads TGTGCCAGCAGCTTAACCGGGGTGAACTACGAGCAGTACTTC.

The chain has TRBV9 and TRBJ1-4; D remains ambiguous. The CDR3 is 14 residues long. Trimming removed 3 bases from V and 0 bases from J, with 6 bases in between. Germline V CDR1 and CDR2: SGDLS, YYNGEE. Here the CDR3 DNA reads TGTGCCAGCAGCGCCAGCGCAACTAATGAAAAACTGTTTTTT. It yields the protein CASSASATNEKLFF.

The V and J genes are TRBV12-3 or TRBV12-4 and TRBJ2-2, with unresolved D. Trimming pared 3 bases from V and 3 bases from J, leaving 2 bases between. The CDR3 contains 12 residues. The CDR3: CASSFDTGELFF. The CDR3 DNA is TGTGCCAGCAGTTTCGACACCGGGGAGCTGTTTTTT.

The chain has TRBV6-5 and TRBJ1-6, with 7 bases lining up with TRBD1. Trimming removed 2 bases from V and 8 bases from J; junction bases left unmatched: 6. CDR3 length: 15 amino acids. Looked up from germline, CDR1 is MNHEY and CDR2 is SVGAGI. The CDR3 DNA is TGTGCCAGCAGTTACCGAGACAGGGTGGATTCACCCCTCCACTTT. This encodes CASSYRDRVDSPLHF.

The V gene is TRBV7-9, the J gene TRBJ2-2, with 9 bases lining up with TRBD2. The CDR3 has 15 amino acids. CDR1 is SEHNR and CDR2 is FQNEAQ in the germline V gene (reference sequence). V shed 5 bases and J 8 bases; nucleotides not matched to a gene: 9. CDR3 sequence: CASSLSGSGAGELFF. CDR3 coding DNA: TGTGCCAGCAGCCTTAGCGGGAGTGGTGCGGGGGAGCTGTTTTTT.

V and J are TRBV28 and TRBJ1-5; 11 bases are a match to TRBD1. There are 14 residues in the CDR3. The germline gives CDR1 MDHEN, CDR2 SYDVKM. J gave up 4 bases and V 5 bases, and 1 base lay outside the gene matches. CDR3 DNA sequence: TGTGCCAGCAGTGGGACAGGGGGAAATCAGCCCCAGCATTTT. Translated: CASSGTGGNQPQHF.

V is TRBV28 and J is TRBJ2-7; TRBD1 agrees at 9 bases. V shed 5 bases, J shed 4 bases, and the junction held 6 bases outside the gene matches. CDR3 size: 14 residues. Per germline, CDR1 MDHEN and CDR2 SYDVKM. The CDR3: CASSIGTGIYEQYF. The CDR3 DNA sequence: TGTGCCAGCAGTATCGGGACAGGGATATACGAGCAGTACTTC.

This sequence joins TRBV6-2 or TRBV6-3 and TRBJ1-2; 8 nucleotides agree with TRBD1. Looked up from germline, CDR1 is MNHEY and CDR2 is SVGEGT. There are 14 residues in the CDR3. Unmatched junction bases numbered 5, after V lost 2 bases and J lost 6 bases. CDR3 amino acids: CASSYHRGIDGYTF. DNA for the CDR3: TGTGCCAGCAGTTACCACAGGGGGATAGATGGCTACACCTTC.

The chain carries TRBV10-3 and TRBJ2-5; 12 bases line up with TRBD2. CDR3 length: 14 residues. Per the germline V gene, CDR1 is ENHRY and CDR2 is SYGVKD. After removal of 9 bases from V and 5 bases from J, the junction contained 7 bases not matched to a gene. The CDR3 DNA follows: TGTGCCATTTCGACTAGCGGGGGTGGGGAGACCCAGTACTTC. Protein sequence: CAISTSGGGETQYF.

The genes are TRBV6-1 and TRBJ1-1; the D gene is possibly TRBD1 (6 bases). The CDR3 runs to 17 residues. Germline loops: CDR1 MNHNS, CDR2 SASEGT. V lost 4 bases to trimming and J lost 3 bases, with 21 bases between them. The DNA for the CDR3 is TGTGCCAGCAGTGTAGAATGGGGGATAGGGGGGGACACTGAAGCTTTCTTT. Translating gives CASSVEWGIGGDTEAFF.

J is TRBJ1-2 and V is TRBV19; D perhaps matches TRBD1 (6 bases). CDR1 is LNHDA, CDR2 SQIVND, per germline (reference sequence). Deletions cut 5 bases from V and 7 bases from J, with 17 bases between. The CDR3 runs 14 residues. Here the CDR3 reads CASSYYKGGVGYTF. CDR3 coding DNA: TGTGCCAGTAGTTACTATAAAGGGGGAGTTGGCTACACCTTC.

The genes are TRBV6-2 or TRBV6-3 and TRBJ2-7; 12 positions match TRBD2. The V segment lost 5 bases and the J segment 4 bases; nucleotides outside the gene matches: 6. The germline gives CDR1 MNHEY, CDR2 SVGEGT. The CDR3 sequence is 15 residues long. The CDR3 DNA sequence: TGTGCCAGCAGTACCTTGACTAGCGGGAGTTACGAGCAGTACTTC. Its translation: CASSTLTSGSYEQYF.

This chain uses TRBV6-2 or TRBV6-3 with TRBJ2-7, with D possibly being TRBD1 (6 bases). Germline assignment: CDR1 MNHEY and CDR2 SVGEGT. The CDR3 is 14 amino acids. V lost 3 bases and J lost 9, with 18 bases in between. CDR3 sequence: CASSYTGTPYGQYF. The CDR3 nucleotides read TGTGCCAGCAGTTATACCGGGACACCATATGGGCAGTACTTC.

The J gene is TRBJ2-1, the V gene TRBV7-3, with unresolved D. The CDR3 runs 13 residues. Germline V CDR1 and CDR2: SGHTA, FQGTGA. With 5 bases removed from V and 8 bases from J, the gap between germline ends came to 13 bases. CDR3 sequence reads: CASSLRDSYEQFF. Here the CDR3 DNA reads TGTGCCAGCAGCCTCCGCGATAGCTATGAGCAGTTCTTC.

The chain links TRBV24-1 to TRBJ2-5; TRBD2 aligns across 16 bases. The CDR3 extends over 17 amino acids. Trimming at V came to 5 bases and at J to 5 bases, leaving 7 bases not matched to a gene. Looked up from germline, CDR1 is KGHDR and CDR2 is SFDVKD. CDR3 amino acids: CATSGTGTSGGAETQYF. CDR3 coding DNA: TGTGCCACCAGTGGAACCGGGACTAGCGGGGGGGCGGAGACCCAGTACTTC.

The count of this clone is one. V is TRBV5-1 and J is TRBJ1-5; D gene ambiguous. The CDR3 is 15 residues long. Trimming left V 0 bases short and J 3 bases short, with 10 bases between. Per the germline V gene, CDR1 is SGHRS and CDR2 is YFSETQ. CDR3 protein: CASSLVAGTNQPQHF. The CDR3 nucleotides are TGCGCCAGCAGCTTGGTGGCAGGTACCAATCAGCCCCAGCATTTT.

This clone was observed once. This chain joins TRBV19 and TRBJ2-2; 7 bases map to TRBD2. The CDR3 contains 17 residues. Looked up from germline, CDR1 is LNHDA and CDR2 is SQIVND (reference sequence). After removal of 7 bases from V and 6 bases from J, the junction contained 17 bases not matched to a gene. CDR3 amino acids: CASKPKGGGVYAGELFF. CDR3 DNA: TGTGCCAGTAAGCCCAAAGGCGGGGGTGTCTATGCCGGGGAGCTGTTTTTT.

The V gene is TRBV2, the J gene TRBJ1-6; D is unresolved. The length of the CDR3 is 15 residues. Germline V gene lookup returns CDR1 SNHLY and CDR2 FYNNEI. V dropped 2 bases and J dropped 6 bases, with 11 bases sitting between them. This chain's CDR3 is CASSEFPGLNSPLHF. Written as DNA, the CDR3 is TGTGCCAGCAGTGAATTTCCAGGCCTTAATTCACCCCTCCACTTT.

V is TRBV30 and J is TRBJ1-1; D unresolved. Trimming cost V 0 bases and J 1 base, with 6 bases left between them. The germline gives CDR1 GTSNPN, CDR2 SVGIG (reference sequence). The CDR3 runs to 13 residues. CDR3 protein: CAWSVGRNTEAFF. The CDR3 DNA sequence: TGTGCCTGGAGTGTGGGGAGGAACACTGAAGCTTTCTTT.

The chain links TRBV5-5 to TRBJ2-5; D is possibly TRBD2 (6 bases). This CDR3 spans 15 amino acids. The germline CDR1 and CDR2 sequences are SGHKS and YYEKEE (reference sequence). Trimming removed 6 bases at V and 0 bases at J, with 15 bases between. The CDR3 DNA follows: TGTGCCAGCACCATTTTGGGGGGAAACCAAGAGACCCAGTACTTC. Translated, it gives CASTILGGNQETQYF.